These 25 T cell receptor beta chains were all obtained from the same sample, sequenced in a study of blood T cells in healthy people across ages. Primers used in a second PCR of about 7 to 11 cycles were a sample-barcoded 5' primer and a J-beta primer mix. TCRdb redid the calling of the 5' RACE reads with MiXCR, one entry per CDR3 protein. In the table there are over 450,000 distinct CDR3 sequences, 20% to 30% of which are singletons. The same specimen was also included in a second study, on T cells of mothers and their children.

Material: blood. The source of these receptors is a boy younger than 18 in good health.

This clonotype has more than one count but fewer than ten. The chain couples TRBV12-3 or TRBV12-4 to TRBJ1-2; 8 bases match TRBD1. V lost 5 bases to trimming and J lost 3 bases; unmatched junction nucleotides: 5. The CDR3 spans 14 residues. CDR3 bases: TGTGCCAGCAGTCAGGACAGGGTAGACTATGGCTACACCTTC. It encodes CASSQDRVDYGYTF.

This clonotype was seen a handful of times. V gene TRBV5-6 combines with J gene TRBJ2-3; perhaps D is TRBD1 or TRBD2 (6 bases each). Trimming pared 4 bases from V and 0 bases from J, leaving 15 bases between. The CDR3 contains 16 residues. Germline lookup yields CDR1 SGHDT and CDR2 YYEEEE. In nucleotides, the CDR3 is TGTGCCAGCAGCCAAGGGGGGAGCGCTAGCACAGATACGCAGTATTTT. Translating it yields CASSQGGSASTDTQYF.

This clonotype was found a few times. The V call is TRBV7-2, the J call TRBJ2-3, with TRBD1 matching over 7 bases. The CDR3 is 14 residues long. From germline, CDR1 is SGHTA and CDR2 FQGNSA. Germline trimming cut 5 bases from V and 7 bases from J; bases unmatched to any gene: 9. CDR3 nucleotide sequence: TGTGCCAGCAGCGGGGACAGTGAAAGGAATACGCAGTATTTT. As protein: CASSGDSERNTQYF.

J is TRBJ2-5 and V is TRBV6-6, with 8 bases that match TRBD1. The J call may be incorrect, as the DNA end agrees better with TRBJ2-1. The CDR3 extends over 14 amino acids. Germline values: CDR1 MNHNY, CDR2 SVGAGI (reference sequence). In DNA, the CDR3 is TGTGCCAGCAGTTACTCGGACAGGGAGAATGAGCAGTTCTTC. Amino acids: CASSYSDRENEQFF.

V gene TRBV27 combines with J gene TRBJ2-5; a possible D gene is TRBD1 (5 bases). Germline CDR1 MNHEY, CDR2 SMNVEV (reference sequence). The CDR3 covers 13 residues. Between the trimmed V and J ends, which lost 4 bases and 2 bases, there was a span of 8 bases. The CDR3 DNA is TGTGCCAGCAGTTACCAGGGACAAGAGACCCAGTACTTC. Encoded protein: CASSYQGQETQYF.

In this sample, this clonotype turned up a few times. V gene TRBV28 combines with J gene TRBJ2-2; D unclear. Germline loops: CDR1 MDHEN, CDR2 SYDVKM. The CDR3 is 17 amino acids. The germline V and J ends were trimmed by 2 bases and 5 bases, with 18 bases remaining between them. CDR3 in DNA: TGTGCCAGCAGTTTAAACCTTCCGGGCAGTAGAACCGGGGAGCTGTTTTTT. This encodes CASSLNLPGSRTGELFF. The full variable domain, with the rest looked up from reference TRBV28 and TRBJ2-2, is DVKVTQSSRYLVKRTGEKVFLECVQDMDHENMFWYRQDPGLGLRLIYFSYDVKMKEKGDIPEGYSVSREKKERFSLILESASTNQTSMYLCASSLNLPGSRTGELFFGEGSRLTVL.

This clonotype was found a few times. V usage is TRBV4-3 and J usage is TRBJ1-2; D unresolved. V gave up 0 bases and J gave up 0 bases, with 11 bases separating them. The CDR3 contains 16 residues. Germline loops: CDR1 LGHNA, CDR2 YSLEER. In DNA, the CDR3 is TGCGCCAGCAGCCAAGATCTCAGTGGCACTAACTATGGCTACACCTTC. Translated: CASSQDLSGTNYGYTF.

This clonotype was seen many times. The chain carries TRBV11-2 and TRBJ1-2, with 9 bases lining up with TRBD1. Germline V gives CDR1 SGHAT, CDR2 FQNNGV. The CDR3 is 16 residues long. With V trimmed by 5 bases and J by 4 bases, 11 bases remained unmatched. The CDR3 sequence: CASSPPGQGFSYGYTF. CDR3 DNA sequence: TGTGCCAGCAGCCCCCCGGGACAGGGATTTTCCTATGGCTACACCTTC. Full variable domain (missing parts from reference TRBV11-2 and TRBJ1-2): EAGVAQSPRYKIIEKRQSVAFWCNPISGHATLYWYQQILGQGPKLLIQFQNNGVVDDSQLPKDRFSAERLKGVDSTLKIQPAKLEDSAVYLCASSPPGQGFSYGYTFGSGTRLTVV.

The V and J genes are TRBV7-6 and TRBJ1-1; 8 bases are a match to TRBD1. Germline assignment: CDR1 SGHVS and CDR2 FNYEAQ. The V gene end was trimmed by 6 bases and the J gene end by 1 base; junction bases not matched to a gene: 4. This CDR3 spans 14 amino acids. This chain's CDR3 is CASRQGARNTEAFF. Written as DNA, the CDR3 is TGTGCCAGCAGGCAGGGGGCTAGGAACACTGAAGCTTTCTTT.

The chain combines TRBV6-5 with TRBJ1-4; D call uncertain. V was trimmed by 2 bases and J by 7 bases, leaving 11 bases between them. The CDR3 contains 14 residues. Germline V gives CDR1 MNHEY, CDR2 SVGAGI. In DNA, the CDR3 is TGTGCCAGCAGTTACGCACTATTAGGTGAAAAACTGTTTTTT. Amino acids: CASSYALLGEKLFF.

CDR3: CASSSSDRNLYGYTF. As DNA, the CDR3 is TGCGCCAGCAGCTCTAGCGACCGGAATCTCTATGGCTACACCTTC. The V gene is TRBV5-1, the J gene TRBJ1-2; D unresolved. V was pared by 3 bases and J by 4 bases, with 16 bases between. CDR3 length equals 15 residues. Germline CDR1 and CDR2: SGHRS and YFSETQ.

CDR3 in amino acids: CSVILGLSYEQYF. The CDR3 DNA reads as TGCAGCGTTATTCTGGGCCTCTCCTACGAGCAGTACTTC. This chain connects TRBV29-1 to TRBJ2-7; D is uncertain. Trimming removed 5 bases at V and 0 bases at J, with 11 bases between. This CDR3 has 13 amino acids. Looked up from germline, CDR1 is SQVTM and CDR2 is ANQGSEA.

This clonotype was detected many times. The chain carries TRBV2 and TRBJ2-5, with a possible D match to TRBD1 (5 bases). TRBJ2-1 matches the DNA end more closely, so the J call is doubtful. The CDR3 is made up of 13 amino acids. Germline CDR1 SNHLY, CDR2 FYNNEI. CDR3 region: CASSDFQGDEQFF. The CDR3 nucleotides are TGTGCCAGCAGTGACTTCCAGGGCGATGAGCAGTTCTTC.

There are a few counts of this clonotype. The chain combines TRBV27 with TRBJ2-5; the match to TRBD1 covers 7 bases. The end of the DNA is better explained by TRBJ2-1, so the J call may be wrong. The CDR3 length is 12 residues. CDR1 and CDR2 from the germline V gene are MNHEY and SMNVEV (reference sequence). Written as DNA, the CDR3 is TGTGCCAGCGGGGACAGAGACAATGAGCAGTTCTTC. Its translation: CASGDRDNEQFF.

This clonotype appeared a few times. This chain connects TRBV5-1 to TRBJ2-7; 8 nucleotides line up with TRBD1. J was trimmed by 4 bases and V by 0 bases; bases with no gene match: 6. CDR3 length: 15 amino acids. The germline V gene has CDR1 SGHRS and CDR2 YFSETQ. DNA of the CDR3: TGCGCCAGCAGCTTGGAGTTGCAGGGGGCTTACGAGCAGTACTTC. This gives the protein CASSLELQGAYEQYF.

This clonotype was counted between two and nine times. CDR3 sequence reads: CASSEQGASSYEQYF. CDR3 nucleotide sequence: TGTGCCAGCAGTGAACAGGGGGCCAGCTCCTACGAGCAGTACTTC. The V gene is TRBV2, the J gene TRBJ2-7, with 8 nucleotides matching TRBD1. Trimming removed 2 bases from V and 0 bases from J; junction bases left unmatched: 3. CDR3 length equals 15 residues. The V gene's germline CDR1 is SNHLY and CDR2 FYNNEI.

The rearrangement uses TRBV6-6 and TRBJ2-7; no definite D call. The germline V and J ends were trimmed by 0 bases and 6 bases, with 12 bases remaining between them. Germline V gene lookup returns CDR1 MNHNY and CDR2 SVGAGI (reference sequence). The CDR3 contains 14 residues. The CDR3 nucleotides read TGTGCCAGCAGTTACTCGATTGGAGAGCCCGAGCAGTACTTC. Translating gives CASSYSIGEPEQYF.

This rearrangement joins TRBV9 to TRBJ1-1; TRBD1 might be the D (6 bases). There are 15 residues in the CDR3. V gave up 1 base and J gave up 1 base, with 11 bases separating them. Germline CDR1 reads SGDLS; CDR2 reads YYNGEE. CDR3 amino acids: CASSVTGTPNTEAFF. In nucleotides, the CDR3 is TGTGCCAGCAGCGTAACCGGGACACCGAACACTGAAGCTTTCTTT.

Here the CDR3 reads CASSQEIWGSYNEQFF. CDR3 in DNA: TGTGCCAGCAGCCAAGAAATCTGGGGGAGCTACAATGAGCAGTTCTTC. The chain is built from TRBV3-1 and TRBJ2-1; D tentatively reads TRBD1 or TRBD2 (5 bases each). CDR3 length: 16 amino acids. Germline V lookup: CDR1 LGHDT, CDR2 YNNKEL (reference sequence). V was cut by 0 bases and J by 3 bases, with 12 bases left in between.

J is TRBJ2-7 and V is TRBV27, with 7 bases fitting TRBD1. Germline V gene data show CDR1 as MNHEY and CDR2 as SMNVEV (reference sequence). The CDR3 spans 14 residues. Trimming cost V 2 bases and J 2 bases; bases outside gene matches: 3. CDR3 region: CASSLGDSPYEQYF. In nucleotides, the CDR3 is TGTGCCAGCAGTTTAGGGGACAGCCCCTACGAGCAGTACTTC.

This clonotype appeared a few times. The chain combines TRBV28 with TRBJ2-7; TRBD1 agrees at 12 bases. The J call may be mistaken, given a closer DNA end match to TRBJ2-1. Germline CDR1 MDHEN, CDR2 SYDVKM. The CDR3 loop spans 15 amino acids. The CDR3 DNA reads as TGTGCCAGCAGTGACGCGGGACAGGGGGCAGACGAGCAGTTCTTC. This translates into CASSDAGQGADEQFF.

This clonotype was counted between two and nine times. The V call is TRBV7-9, the J call TRBJ2-7; D possibly corresponds to TRBD2 (5 bases). Per the germline V gene, CDR1 is SEHNR and CDR2 is FQNEAQ (reference sequence). V was shortened by 5 bases and J by 7 bases, with 12 bases between the two germline ends. The CDR3 totals 12 residues. CDR3 coding DNA: TGTGCCAGCAGCCCTAGCTGGACGGAGCAGTACTTC. This sequence encodes CASSPSWTEQYF. Complete variable domain (other parts from reference TRBV7-9 and TRBJ2-7): DTGVSQNPRHKITKRGQNVTFRCDPISEHNRLYWYRQTLGQGPEFLTYFQNEAQLEKSRLLSDRFSAERPKGSFSTLEIQRTEQGDSAMYLCASSPSWTEQYFGPGTRLTVT.

The chain employs TRBV7-2 and TRBJ2-5, with 7 bases matching TRBD2. The germline gives CDR1 SGHTA, CDR2 FQGNSA. This CDR3 has 16 residues. Trimming removed 4 bases from V and 1 base from J; junction bases left unmatched: 9. The CDR3 reads CASSSRLASGQETQYF. In DNA, the CDR3 is TGTGCCAGCAGCTCCCGGCTGGCTAGCGGCCAAGAGACCCAGTACTTC. Full variable domain (outside the CDR3, taken from reference TRBV7-2 and TRBJ2-5): GAGVSQSPSNKVTEKGKDVELRCDPISGHTALYWYRQSLGQGLEFLIYFQGNSAPDKSGLPSDRFSAERTGGSVSTLTIQRTQQEDSAVYLCASSSRLASGQETQYFGPGTRLLVL.

This clonotype was counted only a few times. The V and J genes are TRBV11-2 and TRBJ2-5, with D possibly called TRBD1 or TRBD2 (5 bases each). The J call may be in error: the DNA end matches TRBJ2-7 better. CDR1 and CDR2 (germline): SGHAT, FQNNGV. The CDR3 covers 13 residues. In nucleotides, the CDR3 is TGTGCCAGCCATCCAGGGAGCTCCTACGAGCAGTACTTC. As protein: CASHPGSSYEQYF.

This clonotype was counted only a few times. The rearrangement joins TRBV2 to TRBJ2-7; D uncertain. Germline-derived CDR1 and CDR2 are SNHLY and FYNNEI. CDR3 size: 13 residues. Trimming shortened V by 4 bases and J by 1 base, and 8 bases separated the two germline ends. The CDR3 region is CASSGINSYEQYF. The CDR3 DNA reads as TGTGCCAGCAGTGGGATAAATTCCTACGAGCAGTACTTC. Filled out from reference TRBV2 and TRBJ2-7, the complete variable domain reads EPEVTQTPSHQVTQMGQEVILRCVPISNHLYFYWYRQILGQKVEFLVSFYNNEISEKSEIFDDQFSVERPDGSNFTLKIRSTKLEDSAMYFCASSGINSYEQYFGPGTRLTVT.